Listed below are T cell receptor beta chains from one sample, sequenced in a study of blood T cell repertoires in COVID-19. Generated by immunoSEQ multiplex PCR, the TCRdb table keeps only in-frame clones and is missing some. The table lists tens of thousands of clones, more than 80% of them singletons, with approximately 13% in the top ten. What was sequenced was peripheral blood. The receptors originated from a human donor in a cohort sampled during active COVID-19. Each CDR3 is given with its conserved first and last residue.

V gene	J gene	CDR3 protein
TRBV3-1/TRBV3-2	TRBJ1-2	CASSPSGEYGYTF
TRBV7-2	TRBJ2-2	CASSPRLAGDPGELFF
TRBV6-2/TRBV6-3	TRBJ2-2	CASSETMNTGELFF
TRBV21-1	TRBJ2-1	CASSKDQGSYNEQFF
TRBV6-5	TRBJ1-5	CASKLQRNQPQHF
TRBV5-4	TRBJ2-5	CASSLAGRTGKETQYF
TRBV11-2	TRBJ2-2	CATRGQGVSTGELFF
TRBV7-2	TRBJ1-5	CASSSRQGDQPQHF
TRBV23-1	TRBJ1-5	CASSQSRTREPQHF
TRBV5-4	TRBJ1-6	CASSLAGRGAPLHF
TRBV29-1	TRBJ1-4	CSVAQGGLNEKLFF
TRBV4-2	TRBJ2-5	CASSQDLAGPGGETQYF
TRBV7-9	TRBJ2-7	CASSPPGTAEQYF
TRBV12-5	TRBJ2-1	CASGPWRNRVGNEQFF
TRBV5-4	TRBJ2-2	CASSFWDTNTGELFF